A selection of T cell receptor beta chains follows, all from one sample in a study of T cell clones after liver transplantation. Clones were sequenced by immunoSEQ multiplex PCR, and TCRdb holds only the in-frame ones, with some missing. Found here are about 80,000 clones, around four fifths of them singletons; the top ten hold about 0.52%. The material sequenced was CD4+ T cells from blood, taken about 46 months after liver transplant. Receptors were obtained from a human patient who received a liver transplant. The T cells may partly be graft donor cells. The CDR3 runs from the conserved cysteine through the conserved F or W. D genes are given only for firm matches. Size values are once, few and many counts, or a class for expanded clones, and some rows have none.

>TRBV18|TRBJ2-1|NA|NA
TGTGCCAGCTCGCTTCAAGGACTCAACTACAATGAGCAGTTCTTC
CASSLQGLNYNEQFF
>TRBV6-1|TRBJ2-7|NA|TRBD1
TGTGCCAGCAAACTTTCCGGGACAGACTACGAGCAGTACTTC
CASKLSGTDYEQYF
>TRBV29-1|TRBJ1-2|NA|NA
TGCAGCGTTGATGGGGGGGTCTACGGCTATGGCTACACCTTC
CSVDGGVYGYGYTF
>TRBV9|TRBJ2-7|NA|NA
TGTGCCACCCCTAAGGGGCCAAGACGGCAGTACTTC
CATPKGPRRQYF
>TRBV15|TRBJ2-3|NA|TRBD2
TGTGCCACCAGCAGTGATACTAGCGGGAGGGTGTATTTT
CATSSDTSGRVYF
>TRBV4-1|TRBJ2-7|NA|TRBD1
TGCGCCAGCAGCCCAGGGACAGGGGGGGCGAACGAGCAGTACTTC
CASSPGTGGANEQYF
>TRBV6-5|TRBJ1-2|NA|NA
TGTGCCAGCAGTGCTCTGGGGTTCCGCGGCTACACCTTC
CASSALGFRGYTF
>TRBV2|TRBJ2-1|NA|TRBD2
TGTGCCAGCAGAGTGGATGGGGCTAGCGGATACAATGAGCAGTTCTTC
CASRVDGASGYNEQFF
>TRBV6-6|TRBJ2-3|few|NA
TGTGCCAGCAGTTCGGGTTTTCGGGATACGCAGTATTTT
CASSSGFRDTQYF
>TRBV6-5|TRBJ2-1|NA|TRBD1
TGTGCCAGCAGTTACTGGGGGACAGGGAACAATGAGCAGTTCTTC
CASSYWGTGNNEQFF
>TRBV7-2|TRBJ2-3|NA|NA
TGTGCCAGCAGCTTATGGGACTTGCCAGATACGCAGTATTTT
CASSLWDLPDTQYF
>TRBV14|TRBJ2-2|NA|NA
TGTGCCAGCAGCCTTGGGAGGTACACCGGGGAGCTGTTTTTT
CASSLGRYTGELFF
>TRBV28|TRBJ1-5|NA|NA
TGTGCCAGCATAAACAGGGTAAACCTGGGTCAGCCCCAGCATTTT
CASINRVNLGQPQHF
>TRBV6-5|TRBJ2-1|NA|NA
TGTGCCAGTCGCTTTGGGATCCACAATGAGCAGTTCTTC
CASRFGIHNEQFF
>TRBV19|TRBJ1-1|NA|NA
TGTGCCAGTAACAAAGACGGGAACACTGAAGCTTTCTTT
CASNKDGNTEAFF
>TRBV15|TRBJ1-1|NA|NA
TGTGCCACCAGCAGAGACCCCTTCACGGAGGAAGCTTTCTTT
CATSRDPFTEEAFF
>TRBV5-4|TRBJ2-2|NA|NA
TGTGCCAGCAGCTTGGCCGGGAGTGGGAAAACCGGGGAGCTGTTTTTT
CASSLAGSGKTGELFF
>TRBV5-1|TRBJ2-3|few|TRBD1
TGCGCCAGTGCGGGACAGGGCACAGATACGCAGTATTTT
CASAGQGTDTQYF
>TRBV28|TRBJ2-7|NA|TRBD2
TGTGCCAGCAGTCTAGGGGGACTAGGTGGTGAGCAGTACTTC
CASSLGGLGGEQYF
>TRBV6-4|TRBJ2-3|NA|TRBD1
TGTGCCAGCAGCCGGGACAGGGCCACAGATACGCAGTATTTT
CASSRDRATDTQYF
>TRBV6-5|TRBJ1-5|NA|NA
TGTGCCAGCAAGTCCCACAGCGCCAATCAGCCCCAGCATTTT
CASKSHSANQPQHF
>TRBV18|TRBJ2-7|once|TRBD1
TGTGCCAGCTCAGGGACAGGGATGGACGAGCAGTACTTC
CASSGTGMDEQYF
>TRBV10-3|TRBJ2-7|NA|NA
TGTGCCATCAGTTGGTTCCGGGAGAGGGTTTACGAGCAGTACTTC
CAISWFRERVYEQYF
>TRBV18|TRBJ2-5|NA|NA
TGTGCCAGCTCAAAGGGCCAAGAGACCCAGTACTTC
CASSKGQETQYF
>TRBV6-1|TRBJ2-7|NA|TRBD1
TGTGCCAGCAGGGCTCGGGGACAGGGCTCCTACGAGCAGTACTTC
CASRARGQGSYEQYF
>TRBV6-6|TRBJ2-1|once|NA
TGTGCCAGCAGTTCCCAATACAATGAGCAGTTCTTC
CASSSQYNEQFF
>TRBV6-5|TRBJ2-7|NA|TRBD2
TGTGCCAGCAGTTATTCCCCCCCTAGCGGGAGTAGCGAGCAGTACTTC
CASSYSPPSGSSEQYF
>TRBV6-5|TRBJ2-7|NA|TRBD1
TGTGCCAGCAGTTATTCCACAGGGGGCAGTTACGAGCAGTACTTC
CASSYSTGGSYEQYF
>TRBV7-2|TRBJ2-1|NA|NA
TGTGCCAGCAGCGCGGGCGGTGGGAACAATGAGCAGTTCTTC
CASSAGGGNNEQFF
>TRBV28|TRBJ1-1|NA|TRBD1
TGTGCCAGCAGGGACAGGGGCAACACTGAAGCTTTCTTT
CASRDRGNTEAFF
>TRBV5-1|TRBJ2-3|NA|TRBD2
TGCGCCAGCAGCTCCCCCCTAGGACTAGGGGCGCAGTATTTT
CASSSPLGLGAQYF
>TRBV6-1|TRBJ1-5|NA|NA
TGTGCCAGCAGTGAAGTTTGGGGGGTGAGTCAGCCCCAGCATTTT
CASSEVWGVSQPQHF
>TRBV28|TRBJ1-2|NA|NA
TGTGCCAGCAAGGAGAATGCTGACTATGGCTACACCTTC
CASKENADYGYTF
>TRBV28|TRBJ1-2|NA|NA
TGTGCCAGCAGTTCGACCTCACCCGGCTACACCTTC
CASSSTSPGYTF
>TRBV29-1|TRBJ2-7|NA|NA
TGCAGCGTTGGCGCGCGATTCGGGGGGCAGTACTTC
CSVGARFGGQYF
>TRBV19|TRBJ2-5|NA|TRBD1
TGTGCCAGTAGGGCGGGACAGGGGGGAGGGACCCAGTACTTC
CASRAGQGGGTQYF
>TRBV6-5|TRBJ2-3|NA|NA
TGTGCCAGCACTCTGAGTGGTAGGCCAGATACGCAGTATTTT
CASTLSGRPDTQYF
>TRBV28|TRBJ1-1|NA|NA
TGTGCCAGCAGTTTGGGGAGGGCCACTGAAGCTTTCTTT
CASSLGRATEAFF
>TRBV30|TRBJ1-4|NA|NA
TGTGCCTGGACCGGGGAAACTAATGAAAAACTGTTTTTT
CAWTGETNEKLFF
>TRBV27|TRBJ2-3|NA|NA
TGTGCCAGCAGCCTAGAGCTTAGCACAGATACGCAGTATTTT
CASSLELSTDTQYF
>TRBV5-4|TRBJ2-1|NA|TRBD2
TGTGCCAGCAGCCCGACCGGGACTAGGAGGAATGAGCAGTTCTTC
CASSPTGTRRNEQFF
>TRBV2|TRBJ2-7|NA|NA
TGTGCCAGCAGCGTAGACCAGGGAGAGCAGTACTTC
CASSVDQGEQYF